One and the same sample provided the 5 T cell receptor beta chains below, sequenced in a study of shared clonotypes between healthy human individuals. Here immunoSEQ multiplex PCR was the method, and the copy in TCRdb shows in-frame clones only, minus some. The repertoire has about 1.4 million clones, roughly 96% of them found once; the top ten carry approximately 1%. Sequenced sample: naive CD4+ T cells sorted from blood. Noted subset: CD45RA+ positively selected. Source of these receptors: a man under 40 in good health.

The rearrangement uses TRBV5-1 and TRBJ2-3; D remains ambiguous. This CDR3 region has 14 residues. Trimming took 0 bases from V and 5 from J, leaving 10 bases between them. Germline CDR1 SGHRS, CDR2 YFSETQ. CDR3 nucleotides: TGCGCCAGCAGCTTGGCTGGCCCAAGAGATACGCAGTATTTT. It encodes CASSLAGPRDTQYF. The full variable domain, with the rest looked up from reference TRBV5-1 and TRBJ2-3, is KAGVTQTPRYLIKTRGQQVTLSCSPISGHRSVSWYQQTPGQGLQFLFEYFSETQRNKGNFPGRFSGRQFSNSRSEMNVSTLELGDSALYLCASSLAGPRDTQYFGPGTRLTVL.

The chain couples TRBV19 to TRBJ1-2; D perhaps matches TRBD1 (5 bases). Germline V lookup: CDR1 LNHDA, CDR2 SQIVND (reference sequence). The CDR3 is 19 residues long. V was cut by 0 bases and J by 5 bases, with 25 bases left in between. CDR3 protein: CASSIEQDLDISRRYGYTF. The CDR3 DNA reads TGTGCCAGTAGTATAGAACAGGACTTAGATATCTCTAGAAGATATGGCTACACCTTC.

This chain links TRBV29-1 with TRBJ2-7, with D hard to call. Germline V gives CDR1 SQVTM, CDR2 ANQGSEA. The CDR3 is made up of 15 amino acids. Trimming left V 2 bases short and J 2 bases short, with 16 bases between. The CDR3 DNA is TGCAGCGTTGAAAGTGTGGAAACATCCCCCTACGAGCAGTACTTC. Amino acids: CSVESVETSPYEQYF.

J is TRBJ2-2 and V is TRBV23-1, with D maybe TRBD1 (5 bases). TRBV23-1 is treated as an ORF (open reading frame) with a function not yet certain. This CDR3 has 18 residues. V was pared by 1 base and J by 5 bases, with 20 bases between. Written as DNA, the CDR3 is TGCGCCAGCAGTCAATTAAACCCTCAAGGGGCCAGAACCGGGGAGCTGTTTTTT. Amino acids: CASSQLNPQGARTGELFF.

Details on this clone: Distinct nucleotide sequences in the sample also encode this CDR3. The CDR3 reads CASSFLAGGTGEQYF. CDR3 DNA sequence: TGCGCCAGCAGCTTCTTAGCGGGAGGGACAGGCGAGCAGTACTTC. V usage is TRBV5-1 and J usage is TRBJ2-7; 11 bases match TRBD2. This CDR3 contains 15 residues. V was clipped by 2 bases and J by 6 bases; unmatched bases: 7. The germline V gene encodes CDR1 SGHRS and CDR2 YFSETQ.